These 9 T cell receptor beta chains came from one sample sequenced in a study of beta chain features in type 1 diabetes. Expressed TCRB transcripts were sequenced after all isolated RNA was converted to cDNA. Clones were read by immunoSEQ multiplex PCR, and TCRdb kept only the in-frame ones, dropping some. The sample has about 350,000 clones, around a fifth seen once. Material: naive CD4+ T cells from blood. These receptor sequences come from a woman between 18 and 29 years old in good health.

This clone was seen just once. This sequence joins TRBV7-6 and TRBJ1-2; the match to TRBD1 covers 7 bases. V lost 1 base, J lost 4 bases, and 0 bases stayed unmatched. The CDR3 is 13 amino acids. The V gene's germline CDR1 is SGHVS and CDR2 FNYEAQ. CDR3 sequence: CASSLGDSYGYTF. The CDR3 nucleotides are TGTGCCAGCAGCTTAGGGGACAGCTATGGCTACACCTTC.

V is TRBV6-5 and J is TRBJ1-5; no firm D call. Trimming cost V 0 bases and J 7 bases, with 10 bases left between them. CDR1 and CDR2 from the germline V gene are MNHEY and SVGAGI. CDR3 length: 14 amino acids. The CDR3 here is CASSYSGPNQPQHF. The CDR3 bases are TGTGCCAGCAGTTACTCTGGGCCTAACCAGCCCCAGCATTTT.

V is TRBV29-1 and J is TRBJ2-7, with a possible D match to TRBD2 (5 bases). This CDR3 spans 16 amino acids. Germline lookup yields CDR1 SQVTM and CDR2 ANQGSEA. Trimming removed 3 bases from V and 6 bases from J, with 24 bases in between. The CDR3 coding sequence is TGCAGCGTTGATTCCCAAGGACGGGAAGAGGTGGGCGAGCAGTACTTC. It yields the protein CSVDSQGREEVGEQYF.

The chain links TRBV19 to TRBJ1-1; D is unresolved. CDR3 length: 13 residues. V lost 4 bases and J lost 5, with 11 bases in between. Per germline, CDR1 LNHDA and CDR2 SQIVND (reference sequence). The CDR3 nucleotides are TGTGCCAGTAGTAAAGGAAGAGGTACTGAAGCTTTCTTT. Amino acids: CASSKGRGTEAFF. Supplemented by reference TRBV19 and TRBJ1-1, the full variable domain reads DGGITQSPKYLFRKEGQNVTLSCEQNLNHDAMYWYRQDPGQGLRLIYYSQIVNDFQKGDIAEGYSVSREKKESFPLTVTSAQKNPTAFYLCASSKGRGTEAFFGQGTRLTVV.

V gene TRBV15 combines with J gene TRBJ1-1; tentatively, D is TRBD1 (5 bases). The ends were cut back, 4 bases at V and 3 bases at J, with 12 bases in the middle. The CDR3 runs to 14 residues. Per the germline V gene, CDR1 is LNHNV and CDR2 is YYDKDF (reference sequence). The chain's CDR3 is CATSNGQPYTEAFF. The CDR3 bases are TGTGCCACCAGCAACGGACAACCATACACTGAAGCTTTCTTT.

There are a few counts of this clone. Written as DNA, the CDR3 is TGTGCCAGCAGTTACTCAGTAGCGGGGGGCTATGAGCAGTTCTTC. This codes for CASSYSVAGGYEQFF. The rearrangement links TRBV6-5 to TRBJ2-1; 10 nucleotides agree with TRBD2. From germline, CDR1 is MNHEY and CDR2 SVGAGI. The CDR3 length is 15 residues. V lost 0 bases to trimming and J lost 8 bases; unmatched junction nucleotides: 4.

This chain links TRBV30 with TRBJ2-7; 11 bases match TRBD1. Germline values: CDR1 GTSNPN, CDR2 SVGIG (reference sequence). J gave up 6 bases and V 5 bases, and 6 bases lay outside the gene matches. CDR3 length: 13 amino acids. This chain's CDR3 is CAWLRDRGIEQYF. CDR3 bases: TGTGCCTGGCTGCGGGACAGGGGGATCGAGCAGTACTTC.

This clone was seen a handful of times. Other DNA sequences in the sample encode the same CDR3. CDR3 in DNA: TGCGCCAGCAGCATCGACAGCTACGAGCAGTACTTC. Amino acids: CASSIDSYEQYF. J is TRBJ2-7 and V is TRBV5-1, with a tentative D call TRBD1 (5 bases). Trimming took off 4 bases at V and 3 bases at J, with 8 bases between the two ends. Germline-derived CDR1 and CDR2 are SGHRS and YFSETQ. The CDR3 is made up of 12 amino acids.

The J gene is TRBJ2-1, the V gene TRBV6-6; D gene unclear. Germline V lookup: CDR1 MNHNY, CDR2 SVGAGI (reference sequence). The CDR3 is made up of 14 amino acids. The germline V and J ends were trimmed by 2 bases and 8 bases, with 13 bases remaining between them. The CDR3 nucleotides are TGTGCCAGCAGTTACGGCGGAAAATTCGATGAGCAGTTCTTC. Translating it yields CASSYGGKFDEQFF.